This T cell receptor beta chain was obtained from a study of cytomegalovirus exposure and HLA in healthy donors. Broader study findings: Donors belonging to an Asian-associated ancestry cluster reportedly showed fewer N-insertions in productive TCRs than the approximately 640-donor mean, according to what a later analysis found. In vitro confirmation showed a few CMV-associated chains to be CMV antigen specific. Analysis was performed later, and it showed HLA-associated TCR beta chains to be more clonally expanded than equally common others. TCR beta V- and J-gene trimming, according to a later analysis, was linked to a missense DCLRE1C variant.

13 Jbeta primers and 60 Vbeta primers were used for the PCR. Measured with immunoSEQ multiplex PCR; TCRdb has only the in-frame clones, and not every one. The repertoire holds roughly 130,000 clones, with 75% to 85% as singletons. A remark on this clone: Its antigen remains unidentified.

Germline-derived CDR1 and CDR2 are LNHDA and SQIVND (reference sequence). This CDR3 is built from 14 residues. Trimming left V 2 bases short and J 8 bases short, with 10 bases between. The chain combines TRBV19 with TRBJ2-6; the D gene is possibly TRBD2 (6 bases). The sample was PBMCs. This sequence was found in a man aged 25 to 40 in good health and CMV-seronegative. The CDR3 DNA sequence: TGTGCCAGTAGTATACTAGCGCCTACCAACGTCCTGACTTTC. Translated: CASSILAPTNVLTF.